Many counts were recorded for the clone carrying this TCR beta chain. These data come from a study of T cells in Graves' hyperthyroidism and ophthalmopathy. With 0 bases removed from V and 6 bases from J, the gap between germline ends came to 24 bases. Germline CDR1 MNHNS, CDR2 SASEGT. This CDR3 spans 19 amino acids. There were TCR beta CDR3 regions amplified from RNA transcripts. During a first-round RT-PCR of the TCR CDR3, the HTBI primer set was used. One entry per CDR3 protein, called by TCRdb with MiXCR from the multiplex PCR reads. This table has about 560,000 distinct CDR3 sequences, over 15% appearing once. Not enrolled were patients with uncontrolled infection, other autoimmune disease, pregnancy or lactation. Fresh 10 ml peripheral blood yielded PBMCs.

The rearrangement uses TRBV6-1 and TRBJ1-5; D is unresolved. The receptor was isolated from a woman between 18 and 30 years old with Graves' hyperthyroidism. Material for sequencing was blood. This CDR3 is CASSEAEPRAAQAGQPQHF. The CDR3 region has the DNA TGTGCCAGCAGTGAAGCCGAACCCCGGGCCGCCCAAGCGGGTCAGCCCCAGCATTTT.